This T cell receptor beta chain was captured in a study of long-term antiretroviral therapy in people with HIV (dated by TCRdb to between 2022 and 2023). About the investigation overall: The earliest samples were collected roughly a decade before the 2015 WHO recommendation for immediate ART, at a time when ART was usually postponed until CD4 counts fell. A retrospective serial study tested whether ART initiation and durable HIV suppression were associated with changes in peripheral blood TRB repertoire composition and diversity. No cross-contamination during QIAcube processing was seen in test extractions of a monoclonal T-cell line run alongside 33 polyclonal samples. A total of 150 to 200 cryopreserved PBMC samples were contributed to the cohort by 30 adults with confirmed HIV infection, with samples collected serially over a mean of approximately six years (range 1-12). Among the roughly 30 participants with HIV, more than ten were female. Study-wide conclusions, independent of this receptor: Expanded TRB clones identified before ART initiation dominated the repertoire at all time points, although this dominance fluctuated and declined in many PLHIV after ART. Since PBMC availability was limited, sequencing covered only the TCR beta chain, with no alpha chain pairing. Because pre-ART samples had limited cell numbers, profiling was done on unsorted PBMC rather than on sorted CD4+ and CD8+ T cells. The samples span the years 2004 to 2017, and the ART regimens used at that time may not be as effective as current regimens. Starting ART was linked to a significant rise in TRB diversity, yet even with long-term ART the diversity remained significantly lower than in transplant donor controls. CDR3 length ranges in HIV repertoires were narrower than in controls, and network structure suggested an antigen-experienced repertoire with only a slight naive shift after ART. No data were available on ART adherence, viral resistance or therapy changes, limiting inferences about post-ART repertoire changes.

The junction shows trimming of 5 bases on V and 0 bases on J, plus 12 bases between the germline ends. The CDR3 measures 15 amino acids from cysteine to phenylalanine. This entry keeps only the CDR3 DNA: 45 bases, framed from base 1. CDR1 and CDR2 (LNHNV, YYDKDF) derive from the germline V gene (reference sequence). To be included, a participant needed at least one PBMC sample from before ART initiation plus at least two post-ART samples. Every participant with HIV received treatment in the United States of America. Before DNA extraction, cryopreserved samples of about 0.9-11 million PBMC were thawed and washed. At the time of the earliest PBMC sample, participants with HIV were aged between roughly 20 and 60 years. PBMC samples were contributed by each participant from 1-4 timepoints before ART initiation and 2-8 timepoints after ART initiation, with a median of 7 samples. Serial HIV viral load, CD4+ T-cell count, ART history and demographic data were obtained for every participant. Genomic DNA was extracted from unsorted PBMC with a Qiagen kit on a QIAcube, with processing performed in batches of 12 samples.

Sequencing of the TRB variable region was done with the immunoSEQ hsTCRB v3.0 assay at survey level resolution. The targeted TRB sequencing depth was roughly 40,000-55,000 T-cell genomes per sample. Pooled TRB libraries were sequenced on an Illumina MiSeq with a v3 150-cycle kit. Per the authors' processing: Repertoire analysis was performed in R inside a reproducible Nextflow workflow that covered QC, data transformation and analysis. LymphoSeq2, an R package for exploring AIRR-Seq data, was used to implement custom analyses. A few samples that produced fewer than 5000 total TRB sequences were removed, so fewer than 200 HIV repertoires were analyzed. Among the 170 to 200 HIV repertoires that were kept, 59 were collected before ART initiation and more than 120 were collected after ART initiation. Each repertoire was downsampled to 5000 TRB nucleotide sequences, and summary statistics were averaged across 100 downsampling iterations. TRB sequences were retained for analysis only if CDR3 regions of at least seven amino acids were present. A Shannon entropy-derived clonality score and the Gini coefficient were used to measure diversity. In the repertoire networks, any two of the top 5000 CDR3 amino acid sequences were linked whenever the two sequences differed by an edit distance of one. For TRB CDR3 amino acid sequences, antigen specificity groups and MHC restriction were predicted with GLIPH2. To flag known CMV, EBV, HIV or tissue antigen associations, CDR3 amino acid sequences were matched against VDJdb and McPAS-TCR. Pre-ART, post-ART and control groups were compared with Wilcoxon signed-rank tests and Holm-Bonferroni correction. Entries here come from immuneACCESS through TCRdb and include only in-frame sequences with V and J called. Some clones fail to appear in such tables; in the studies checked, an unresolved V gene covers under half of the shortfall, and the cause of the remainder is unknown. From that table come the V and J calls and clone size; the DNA was used to work out D and trimming. In all, the sample holds fewer than 35,000 clones, and approximately 97% of those were seen once. The top ten clones comprise about 3% of the sample.

Worth noting for this clone: No cognate antigen has been identified for it. No base qualities exist here, and no much larger clone lies one base off it.

The input for sequencing was unsorted PBMCs, taken 6.9 years after starting antiretroviral therapy. The TCR was taken from a young man with HIV. Recombination connected TRBV15 to TRBJ2-3; no D segment can be confidently identified. DNA sequence: TGTGCCACCAGCTCCGAGGCCATTAGCACAGATACGCAGTATTTT. This sequence encodes CATSSEAISTDTQYF.